Given below is one TCR beta chain in context. Only a few counts were recorded for this clone. Its cognate antigen has yet to be identified. No much larger clone is present one base from it, and per-base qualities are unavailable. The sample belongs to a study of radiation and T cells in renal cell carcinoma (dated by TCRdb to between 2020 and 2021). Notes on the research overall: A total of some 51 samples underwent TCR beta sequencing, made up of roughly 26 tumors and around 27 peripheral blood samples. The last blood draw occurred 4 weeks after radiation, at the same time as nephrectomy. Across all 53 samples, 4 million to 5 million unique CDR3 nucleotide sequences encoding over 2.5 million unique CDR3 amino acid sequences were identified. General study outcomes and caveats: In blood, the top tumor clonotypes increased between baseline and 2 weeks post-radiation and then shrank by 4 weeks, which suggests that tumor-resident clones expanded only transiently. Effects of radiation dose or scheduling on the TCR repertoire could not be addressed with the single-armed trial design. Because no pretreatment tumor biopsies were available, whether clonotypes were present in the tumor at baseline could not be determined. Changes in the blood repertoire were not tracked past 4 weeks after treatment.

TCR beta libraries were generated from genomic DNA with the immunoSEQ kit, following the manufacturer's recommendations. Library preparation used a first multiplex PCR with proprietary primers, then a second PCR adding unique barcodes, with bead cleanups after each round. Each sample batch included a kit-provided positive control reaction and a negative control reaction. The final libraries were assessed on an Agilent 4200 TapeStation D1000 ScreenTape, pooled by volume, and quantified by qPCR. Sequencing was performed on an Illumina NextSeq500 using a MidOutput 150-cycle cartridge, with 156 Read1 cycles, 15 Index1 cycles, and the kit custom primers. The pooled library was loaded at 1.0 pM with about 21% PhiX control spiked in. The authors' analysis ran thus. The vendor-processed data were analyzed in R, and a clonotype was defined as all T cells that share the same CDR3 nucleotide sequence. In the clone abundance analyses, frequencies were normalized to the 10,000 most abundant clones in each sample. Public T cell clones, averaging fewer than five per sample, were removed before analysis. An abundance difference of at least 32-fold between compartments was the criterion for calling clonotypes tumor-enriched or baseline blood-enriched. A beta-binomial differential abundance model was used to identify clonotypes that expanded or contracted between blood time points. Tumor-blood repertoire similarity was measured with the Baroni-Urbani and Buser coefficient, and groups were compared using two-tailed Wilcoxon tests in R. Here the immuneACCESS table is served through TCRdb, limited to in-frame sequences with V and J called. Missing clones are a known gap in these copies; in checked studies unresolved V genes cover under half, and the rest lacks a known reason. That table supplies the V and J calls and clone size; D and trimming were determined from the DNA. The sample table lists roughly 160,000 clones, about 87% of them with a count of one. The leading ten clones occupy about 11% of the sample.

CDR1 MRHNA and CDR2 SNTAGT are derived from the germline V gene. The CDR3 runs 11 amino acids, cysteine and phenylalanine included. Just the 33-base CDR3 DNA is kept, in frame starting at base 1. V was cut back by 6 bases and J by 8 bases, leaving a gap of 9 bases between them. The label giving this sample's time point can be read as: blood 4 weeks post-SBRT, at nephrectomy. The treatment or condition label corresponds to: 15 Gy SBRT to primary tumor, nephrectomy 4 weeks later. The samples were drawn from a clinical trial, where primary renal cell carcinomas were treated with 15 Gy of stereotactic body radiation therapy and then removed by nephrectomy 4 weeks afterward. To track tumor-enriched clonotypes, serial peripheral blood was sampled from radiation-treated patients at baseline and at 2 weeks and 4 weeks after SBRT. Renal cell carcinoma with clear cell pathology was present in all patients. The QIAamp DNA Blood Mini Kit (Qiagen) was used to prepare genomic DNA for TCR sequencing. The analyses included only samples that passed all quality control checks.

Recombination linked TRBV6-4 to TRBJ2-3, with the D gene not clear enough to name. This TCR was recovered from a woman between 45 and 60 years old with renal cell carcinoma. The sample consisted of blood, taken from a patient whose treatment included radiotherapy and nephrectomy. The nucleotide sequence is TGTGCCAGCAGCGAGGCCGGTACGCAGTATTTT. Its protein reads: CASSEAGTQYF.